Below are 13 T cell receptor beta chains sequenced from a single sample in a study of T cell responses to AZD1222 COVID-19 vaccine. Generated by immunoSEQ multiplex PCR, the TCRdb table keeps only in-frame clones and is missing some. The repertoire holds tens of thousands of clones, with approximately 90% as singletons. The input for sequencing was peripheral blood, taken on day 0 of MenACWY control vaccination. Source of these receptors: an adult in good health.

The CDR3 loop is CASSFGLSYEQYF. Here the CDR3 DNA reads TGCGCCAGCAGCTTTGGGCTTTCCTACGAGCAGTACTTC. J is TRBJ2-7 and V is TRBV5-1, with no clear D. V lost 2 bases and J 1 base, leaving 7 bases between the germline ends. The CDR3 runs to 13 residues. Germline V CDR1 and CDR2: SGHRS, YFSETQ.

V and J are TRBV5-4 and TRBJ2-2; no clear D gene. The CDR3 runs to 15 residues. The germline V and J ends were trimmed by 0 bases and 2 bases, with 8 bases remaining between them. The germline gives CDR1 SGHNT, CDR2 YYREEE (reference sequence). CDR3 in amino acids: CASSLAGINTGELFF. The CDR3, as DNA: TGTGCCAGCAGCTTGGCAGGAATAAACACCGGGGAGCTGTTTTTT.

The chain is built from TRBV6-5 and TRBJ2-7; D is possibly TRBD1 (5 bases). The germline CDR1 and CDR2 sequences are MNHEY and SVGAGI. The V gene lost 0 bases and the J gene lost 3 bases, with 9 bases spanning the gap. The CDR3 covers 14 residues. This CDR3 is CASSYSGQDYEQYF. Written as DNA, the CDR3 is TGTGCCAGCAGTTACTCAGGACAAGACTACGAGCAGTACTTC.

The J gene is TRBJ2-7, the V gene TRBV15, with 9 bases fitting TRBD1. The V segment lost 1 base and the J segment 6 bases; nucleotides outside the gene matches: 7. The germline V gene encodes CDR1 LNHNV and CDR2 YYDKDF (reference sequence). The CDR3 consists of 15 residues. CDR3 coding DNA: TGTGCCACCAGCAGAGGCCCCGGACAGGGGCGCGAGCAGTACTTC. Amino acid sequence: CATSRGPGQGREQYF.

The chain uses TRBV12-2 and TRBJ2-4; TRBD2 is the table's D call, not checked against the DNA. TRBV12-2 is classified as a pseudogene. The CDR3 covers 16 residues. CDR3 amino acids: CASRLAPGAGKNIQYF. In nucleotides, the CDR3 is TGTGCAAGTCGCTTAGCGCCTGGGGCGGGAAAAAACATTCAGTACTTC.

The gene calls are TRBV5-5 and TRBJ1-3; D not certain. Trimming removed 1 base at V and 0 bases at J, with 14 bases between. The V gene's germline CDR1 is SGHKS and CDR2 YYEKEE (reference sequence). The CDR3 consists of 17 residues. CDR3 sequence reads: CASSLRVDSHSGNTIYF. DNA of the CDR3: TGTGCCAGCAGCTTGAGAGTGGATTCCCACTCTGGAAACACCATATATTTT.

J is TRBJ1-2 and V is TRBV28; weak D call: TRBD1 (5 bases). The germline V and J ends were trimmed by 6 bases and 7 bases, with 12 bases remaining between them. This CDR3 has 12 residues. Germline loops: CDR1 MDHEN, CDR2 SYDVKM. CDR3 amino acids: CASSSTRGGYTF. In nucleotides, the CDR3 is TGTGCCAGCAGCTCAACTAGGGGTGGCTACACCTTC.

By sample share, this clone is medium-sized. The rearrangement joins TRBV6-5 to TRBJ1-2; possible D gene TRBD1, 5 bases. V lost 4 bases, J lost 4 bases, and 7 bases lay in between. The CDR3 extends over 12 amino acids. Germline V gene data show CDR1 as MNHEY and CDR2 as SVGAGI. Written as DNA, the CDR3 is TGTGCCAGCAGTTTTGACAGCTATGGCTACACCTTC. Translated, it gives CASSFDSYGYTF.

The CDR3 spells CASSLDNRERAEAFF. The DNA for the CDR3 is TGTGCCAGCAGCTTGGATAACAGGGAGAGGGCTGAAGCTTTCTTT. The V and J genes are TRBV5-4 and TRBJ1-1, with D perhaps matching TRBD1 (6 bases). Trimming left V 0 bases short and J 6 bases short, with 15 bases between. Germline V gene sequence: CDR1 SGHNT, CDR2 YYREEE (reference sequence). The CDR3 contains 15 residues.

The chain is built from TRBV6-6 and TRBJ1-4; no firm D call. The CDR3 loop spans 14 amino acids. Germline CDR1 MNHNY, CDR2 SVGAGI (reference sequence). The V and J ends lost 5 bases and 6 bases respectively, with 13 bases between them. Here the CDR3 DNA reads TGTGCCAGCAGTACCCCAGGTGGCGATGAAAAACTGTTTTTT. This gives the protein CASSTPGGDEKLFF.

The J gene is TRBJ2-1, the V gene TRBV19; 12 bases agree with TRBD2. After removal of 2 bases from V and 8 bases from J, the junction contained 7 bases not matched to a gene. The CDR3 spans 16 residues. Germline V gives CDR1 LNHDA, CDR2 SQIVND (reference sequence). The CDR3 loop is CASSITSGRLGDEQFF. The CDR3 bases are TGTGCCAGTAGTATAACTAGCGGGAGGCTTGGGGATGAGCAGTTCTTC. Combining the CDR3 with reference TRBV19 and TRBJ2-1 gives the whole variable domain DGGITQSPKYLFRKEGQNVTLSCEQNLNHDAMYWYRQDPGQGLRLIYYSQIVNDFQKGDIAEGYSVSREKKESFPLTVTSAQKNPTAFYLCASSITSGRLGDEQFFGPGTRLTVL.

The chain carries TRBV19 and TRBJ2-7; the D call may be TRBD1 or TRBD2 (5 bases each). Germline CDR1 and CDR2: LNHDA and SQIVND (reference sequence). V lost 5 bases and J 2 bases, leaving 16 bases between the germline ends. The CDR3 contains 15 residues. DNA for the CDR3: TGTGCCAGTAGTGAAGGGACGCGAGGGACCTACGAGCAGTACTTC. This translates into CASSEGTRGTYEQYF.

The rearrangement joins TRBV27 to TRBJ2-1; D remains unclear. The V end lost 3 bases, the J end lost 9 bases, and 18 bases lay between the germline ends. The germline V gene encodes CDR1 MNHEY and CDR2 SMNVEV (reference sequence). CDR3 length equals 15 residues. DNA for the CDR3: TGTGCCAGCAGTTTGGGTGTGTACGGATCCAGTGAGCAGTTCTTC. Translation: CASSLGVYGSSEQFF.